Below are 12 T cell receptor beta chains sequenced from a single sample in a study of blood T cells in healthy people across ages. Using a J-beta primer mix together with a sample-barcoded 5' primer, a second PCR was run for about 6 to 12 cycles. TCRdb processed the 5' RACE reads anew with MiXCR; each CDR3 protein has one entry. The sample carries roughly 720,000 distinct CDR3 sequences, less than 70% recorded once. The material sequenced was blood. The receptors here all came from a man at least 80 years old in good health.

With respect to this clonotype: This CDR3 fails to terminate in the conserved phenylalanine or tryptophan, so it likely reflects a read error. The V and J genes are TRBV12-3 or TRBV12-4 and TRBJ2-5, with D possibly being TRBD1 (6 bases). The CDR3 is 12 residues long. The V end lost 8 bases, the J end lost 4 bases, and 11 bases lay between the germline ends. DNA of the CDR3: TGTGCCAGCGGTCTGGGGGCAGAGACCCAGTACTCC. This sequence encodes CASGLGAETQYS.

The chain couples TRBV27 to TRBJ2-3; D might be TRBD1 (6 bases). Trimming took off 2 bases at V and 14 bases at J, with 17 bases between the two ends. Germline V lookup: CDR1 MNHEY, CDR2 SMNVEV (reference sequence). The CDR3 covers 13 residues. This CDR3 is CASSLGAGALTYF. Written as DNA, the CDR3 is TGTGCCAGCAGTTTAGGGGCAGGGGCCCTTACGTATTTT.

The rearrangement uses TRBV6-1 and TRBJ1-2, with D tentatively TRBD1 (6 bases). Per germline, CDR1 MNHNS and CDR2 SASEGT. The CDR3 runs to 12 residues. The ends were cut back, 6 bases at V and 7 bases at J, with 12 bases in the middle. The CDR3 loop reads CASRGAVRGYTF. The CDR3 nucleotides read TGTGCCAGCAGGGGGGCTGTCCGTGGCTACACCTTC.

V and J are TRBV24-1 and TRBJ2-3; D possibly corresponds to TRBD2 (5 bases). V lost 6 bases and J lost 7, with 19 bases in between. This CDR3 comprises 15 residues. Germline loops: CDR1 KGHDR, CDR2 SFDVKD. CDR3 loop: CATSPPRSSGNTQYF. CDR3 bases: TGTGCCACCAGTCCTCCCCGCTCCTCGGGGAATACGCAGTATTTT.

The rearrangement links TRBV5-1 to TRBJ2-4; TRBD2 matches 10 bases. The J call may be incorrect, as the DNA end agrees better with TRBJ2-7. The CDR3 covers 16 residues. The germline V gene encodes CDR1 SGHRS and CDR2 YFSETQ. As DNA, the CDR3 is TGCGCCAGCAGCCCCGCTAGGACTAGCGGCGGCGACGAGCAGTACTTC. Translation: CASSPARTSGGDEQYF.

The V and J genes are TRBV25-1 and TRBJ1-1, with 7 nucleotides matching TRBD1. The J segment lost 0 bases and the V segment lost 9 bases, leaving 10 bases of the junction unmatched. CDR1 is MGHDK, CDR2 SYGVNS, per germline. The CDR3 extends over 15 amino acids. In nucleotides, the CDR3 is TGTGCCAGTCGCAGGGGGGGGTCCTTGAACACTGAAGCTTTCTTT. This gives the protein CASRRGGSLNTEAFF.

The chain uses TRBV20-1 and TRBJ1-1; 8 positions agree with TRBD1. CDR3 length equals 15 residues. The V and J ends lost 5 bases and 1 base, in that order; junction bases with no gene match: 9. Per the germline V gene, CDR1 is DFQATT and CDR2 is SNEGSKA (reference sequence). The chain's CDR3 is CSALRKTGANTEAFF. The CDR3 nucleotides are TGCAGTGCTCTCCGGAAGACAGGGGCGAACACTGAAGCTTTCTTT.

V gene TRBV6-6 combines with J gene TRBJ1-1, with 7 positions matching TRBD1. Germline V gives CDR1 MNHNY, CDR2 SVGAGI (reference sequence). This CDR3 contains 14 residues. Trimming removed 5 bases from V and 1 base from J; junction bases left unmatched: 4. The CDR3 coding sequence is TGTGCCAGCAGTACGACAGGGAAGAACACTGAAGCTTTCTTT. It yields the protein CASSTTGKNTEAFF.

V and J are TRBV29-1 and TRBJ1-1; D call uncertain. Trimming took 0 bases from V and 5 from J, leaving 13 bases between them. Germline CDR1 reads SQVTM; CDR2 reads ANQGSEA. The CDR3 loop spans 14 amino acids. The chain's CDR3 is CSVEDWAEGTEAFF. In nucleotides, the CDR3 is TGCAGCGTTGAAGATTGGGCTGAGGGAACTGAAGCTTTCTTT.

V usage is TRBV2 and J usage is TRBJ2-4, with 9 bases matching TRBD1. Germline V gene data show CDR1 as SNHLY and CDR2 as FYNNEI. The trim removed 6 bases at V and 0 bases at J, leaving 6 bases unmatched. The CDR3 is made up of 16 amino acids. The CDR3 DNA reads TGTGCCAGCAGCTCCGACAGGGGGGTAGCCAAAAACATTCAGTACTTC. Residues: CASSSDRGVAKNIQYF.

The V gene is TRBV9, the J gene TRBJ1-4; a weak D match, TRBD1 (5 bases). Germline V gives CDR1 SGDLS, CDR2 YYNGEE. Trimming removed 0 bases from V and 7 bases from J, with 10 bases in between. The length of the CDR3 is 14 residues. CDR3 DNA sequence: TGTGCCAGCAGCGTAGGGGGCGATGCTGAAAAACTGTTTTTT. Translating gives CASSVGGDAEKLFF.

This clonotype occurred a few times. The gene calls are TRBV7-9 and TRBJ1-6; TRBD1 aligns across 7 bases. The CDR3 is made up of 16 amino acids. V dropped 5 bases and J dropped 8; count of bases not matched to a gene: 12. Germline CDR1 is SEHNR and CDR2 is FQNEAQ (reference sequence). The CDR3 here is CASSIRWGQTDSPLHF. The CDR3 nucleotides are TGTGCCAGCAGCATCAGGTGGGGACAGACTGATTCACCCCTCCACTTT.